A selection of T cell receptor beta chains follows, all from one sample in a study of CXCR3-negative and CXCR3-positive naive CD8 T cells. TCRdb re-called the 5' RACE reads and gives one entry per CDR3 protein, without DNA. Its listing shows 4,000 to 6,000 distinct CDR3 sequences. Source material: naive CXCR3+ CD8+ T cells from blood. The receptor set was obtained from a human donor in good health. Some clones in this sample may be carry-over from other donors' samples. Each CDR3 is given with its conserved first and last residue. Clone sizes are given selectively: once, few, many, or a class where the clone is expanded.

v_call	j_call	clone_size	cdr3_aa
TRBV23-1	TRBJ2-1	-	CASSQDHQRSSYNEQFF
TRBV5-4	TRBJ2-4	medium-sized	CASSLEGNIQYF
TRBV5-1	TRBJ2-1	medium-sized	CASSWTGGPYNEQFF
TRBV29-1	TRBJ2-7	-	CSVPGTLSYEQYF
TRBV10-3	TRBJ2-7	-	CAINPGQGSYEQYF
TRBV2	TRBJ2-5	-	CASSETSGWRGAQYF
TRBV29-1	TRBJ2-7	medium-sized	CSVSKSYEQYF
TRBV29-1	TRBJ1-2	-	CSVEAPTYYGYTF
TRBV29-1	TRBJ2-3	medium-sized	CSALTSADTQYF
TRBV29-1	TRBJ1-1	-	CSVDSFLRDRETEAFF
TRBV7-9	TRBJ1-2	medium-sized	CASSQSGGSLGYTF
TRBV5-1	TRBJ2-7	large	CASSLTSGRIEQYF
TRBV27	TRBJ1-5	-	CASSLDRGRQPQHF
TRBV3-1	TRBJ2-1	-	CASSQDSGRNEQFF
TRBV11-2	TRBJ2-5	-	CASSSTPVETQYF
TRBV7-2	TRBJ2-1	medium-sized	CASSLGNYHTNYNEQFF
TRBV2	TRBJ1-5	-	CASRTAPGGLSNQPQHF
TRBV6-2/TRBV6-3	TRBJ1-1	-	CASSYSSGRDYLNTEAFF
TRBV7-9	TRBJ1-5	-	CASSFETGLGYSNQPQHF
TRBV6-6	TRBJ2-7	-	CASSYSKNREGEQYF
TRBV29-1	TRBJ2-6	-	CSVLSASGANVLTF